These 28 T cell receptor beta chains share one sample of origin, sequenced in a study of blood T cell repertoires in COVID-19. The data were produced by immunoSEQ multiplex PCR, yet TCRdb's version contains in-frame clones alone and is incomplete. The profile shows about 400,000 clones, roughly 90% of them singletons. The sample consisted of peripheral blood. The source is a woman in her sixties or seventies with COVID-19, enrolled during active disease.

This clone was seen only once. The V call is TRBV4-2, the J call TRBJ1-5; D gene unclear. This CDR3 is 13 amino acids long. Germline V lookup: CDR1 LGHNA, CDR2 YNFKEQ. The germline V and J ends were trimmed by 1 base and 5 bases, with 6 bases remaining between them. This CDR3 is CASSQAGDQPQHF. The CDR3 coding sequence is TGTGCCAGCAGCCAAGCCGGGGATCAGCCCCAGCATTTT.

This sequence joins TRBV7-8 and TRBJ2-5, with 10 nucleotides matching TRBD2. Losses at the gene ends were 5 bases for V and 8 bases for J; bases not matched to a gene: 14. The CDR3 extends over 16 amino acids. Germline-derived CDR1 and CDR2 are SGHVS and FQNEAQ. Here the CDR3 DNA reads TGTGCCAGCAGCATACGACCTAGCGGGGGTGCGGGCACCCAGTACTTC. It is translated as CASSIRPSGGAGTQYF.

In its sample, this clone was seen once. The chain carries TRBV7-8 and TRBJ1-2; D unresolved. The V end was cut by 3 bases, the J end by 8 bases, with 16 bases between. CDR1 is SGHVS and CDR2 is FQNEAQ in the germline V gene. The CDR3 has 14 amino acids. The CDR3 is CASSLVSRSRGYTF. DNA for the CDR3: TGTGCCAGCAGCTTGGTCAGCCGCTCTAGGGGCTACACCTTC.

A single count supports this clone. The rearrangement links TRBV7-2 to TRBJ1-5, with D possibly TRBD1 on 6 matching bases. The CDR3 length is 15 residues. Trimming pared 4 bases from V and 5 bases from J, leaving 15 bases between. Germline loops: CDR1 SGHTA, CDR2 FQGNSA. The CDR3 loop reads CASSYNRDPYQPQHF. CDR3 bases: TGTGCCAGCAGCTACAACAGGGATCCCTATCAGCCCCAGCATTTT.

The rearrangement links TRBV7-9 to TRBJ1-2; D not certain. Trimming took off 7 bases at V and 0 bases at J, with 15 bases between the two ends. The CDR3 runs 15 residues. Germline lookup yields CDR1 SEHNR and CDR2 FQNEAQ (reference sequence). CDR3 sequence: CASTSTRTANYGYTF. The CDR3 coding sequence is TGTGCCAGCACCTCTACGAGGACTGCTAACTATGGCTACACCTTC.

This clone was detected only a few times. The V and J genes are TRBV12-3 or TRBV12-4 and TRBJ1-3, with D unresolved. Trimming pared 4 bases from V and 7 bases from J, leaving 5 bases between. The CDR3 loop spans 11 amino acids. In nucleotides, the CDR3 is TGTGCCAGCAGTTACCGGAACACCATATATTTT. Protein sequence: CASSYRNTIYF.

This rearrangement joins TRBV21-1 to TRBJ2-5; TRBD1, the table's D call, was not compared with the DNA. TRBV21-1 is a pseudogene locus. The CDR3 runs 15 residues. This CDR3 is CASSKGGQGQETQYF. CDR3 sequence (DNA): TGTGCCAGCAGCAAAGGCGGACAGGGCCAAGAGACCCAGTACTTC.

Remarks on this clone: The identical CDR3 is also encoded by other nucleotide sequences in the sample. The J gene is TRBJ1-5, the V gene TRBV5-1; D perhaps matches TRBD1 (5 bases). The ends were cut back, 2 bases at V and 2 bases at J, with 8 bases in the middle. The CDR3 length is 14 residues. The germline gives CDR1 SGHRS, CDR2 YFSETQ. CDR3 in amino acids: CASSFQGGNQPQHF. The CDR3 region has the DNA TGCGCCAGCAGCTTCCAGGGTGGCAATCAGCCCCAGCATTTT.

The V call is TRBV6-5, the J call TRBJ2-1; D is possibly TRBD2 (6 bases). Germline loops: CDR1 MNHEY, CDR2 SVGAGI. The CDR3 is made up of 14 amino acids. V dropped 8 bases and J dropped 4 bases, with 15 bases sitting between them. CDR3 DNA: TGTGCCAGCGGGGGGACGGACCTTTACAATGAGCAGTTCTTC. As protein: CASGGTDLYNEQFF.

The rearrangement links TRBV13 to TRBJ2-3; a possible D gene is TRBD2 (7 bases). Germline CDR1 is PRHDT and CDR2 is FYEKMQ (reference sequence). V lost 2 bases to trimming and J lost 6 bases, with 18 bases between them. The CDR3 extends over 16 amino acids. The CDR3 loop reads CASSLRAGASSDTQYF. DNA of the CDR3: TGTGCCAGCAGCTTAAGGGCGGGGGCGTCGTCGGATACGCAGTATTTT.

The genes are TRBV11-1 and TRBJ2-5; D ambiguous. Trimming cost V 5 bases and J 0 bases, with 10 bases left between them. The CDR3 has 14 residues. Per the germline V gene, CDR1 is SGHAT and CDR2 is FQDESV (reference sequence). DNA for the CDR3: TGTGCCAGCAGCCCGCGGCGGTACCAAGAGACCCAGTACTTC. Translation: CASSPRRYQETQYF.

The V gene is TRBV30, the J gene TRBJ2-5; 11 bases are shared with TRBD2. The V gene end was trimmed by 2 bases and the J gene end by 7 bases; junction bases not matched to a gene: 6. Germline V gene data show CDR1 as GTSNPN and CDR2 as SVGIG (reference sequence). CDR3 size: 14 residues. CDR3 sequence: CAWSPVAGGRTQYF. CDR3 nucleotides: TGTGCCTGGAGTCCAGTAGCGGGGGGGCGGACCCAGTACTTC.

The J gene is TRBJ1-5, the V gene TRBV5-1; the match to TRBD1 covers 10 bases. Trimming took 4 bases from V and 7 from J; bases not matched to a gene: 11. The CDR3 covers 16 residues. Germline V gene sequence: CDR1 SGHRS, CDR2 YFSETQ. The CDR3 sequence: CASSPGGTGVRQPQHF. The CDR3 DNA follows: TGCGCCAGCAGCCCTGGAGGGACAGGGGTTCGGCAGCCCCAGCATTTT.

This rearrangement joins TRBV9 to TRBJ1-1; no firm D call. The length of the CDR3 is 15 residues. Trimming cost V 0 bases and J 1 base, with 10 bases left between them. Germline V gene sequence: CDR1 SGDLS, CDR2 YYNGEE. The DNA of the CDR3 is TGTGCCAGCAGCGTAGATTTATGGCAGAACACTGAAGCTTTCTTT. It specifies CASSVDLWQNTEAFF.

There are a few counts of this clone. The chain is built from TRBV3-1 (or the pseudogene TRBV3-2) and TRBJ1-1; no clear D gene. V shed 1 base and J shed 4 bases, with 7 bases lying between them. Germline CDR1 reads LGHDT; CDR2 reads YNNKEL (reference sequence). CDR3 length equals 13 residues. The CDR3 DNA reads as TGTGCCAGCAGCCAAGTCCCGGGCACTGAAGCTTTCTTT. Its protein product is CASSQVPGTEAFF.

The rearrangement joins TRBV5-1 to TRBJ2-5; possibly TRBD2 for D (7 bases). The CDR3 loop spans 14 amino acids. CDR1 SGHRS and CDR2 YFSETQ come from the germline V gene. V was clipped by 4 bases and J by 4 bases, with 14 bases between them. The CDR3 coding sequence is TGCGCCAGCAGCGGGGGGGCATATGGAGAGACCCAGTACTTC. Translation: CASSGGAYGETQYF.

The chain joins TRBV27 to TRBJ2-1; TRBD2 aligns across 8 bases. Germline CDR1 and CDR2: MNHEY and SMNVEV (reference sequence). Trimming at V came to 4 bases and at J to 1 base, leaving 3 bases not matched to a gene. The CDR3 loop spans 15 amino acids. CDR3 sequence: CASSSVAGSYNEQFF. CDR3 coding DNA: TGTGCCAGCAGTTCGGTAGCGGGGTCCTACAATGAGCAGTTCTTC.

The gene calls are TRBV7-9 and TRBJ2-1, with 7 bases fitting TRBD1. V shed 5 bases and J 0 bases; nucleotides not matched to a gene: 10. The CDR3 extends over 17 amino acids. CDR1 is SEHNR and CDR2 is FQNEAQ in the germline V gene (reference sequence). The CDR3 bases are TGTGCCAGCAGCCGTTGGGTGACAGGGAACTCCTACAATGAGCAGTTCTTC. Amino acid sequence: CASSRWVTGNSYNEQFF. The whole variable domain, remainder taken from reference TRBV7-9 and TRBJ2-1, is DTGVSQNPRHKITKRGQNVTFRCDPISEHNRLYWYRQTLGQGPEFLTYFQNEAQLEKSRLLSDRFSAERPKGSFSTLEIQRTEQGDSAMYLCASSRWVTGNSYNEQFFGPGTRLTVL.

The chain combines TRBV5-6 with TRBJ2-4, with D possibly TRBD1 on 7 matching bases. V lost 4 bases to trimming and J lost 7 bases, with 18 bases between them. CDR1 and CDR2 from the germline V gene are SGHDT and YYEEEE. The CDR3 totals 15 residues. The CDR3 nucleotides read TGTGCCAGCAGCGGGGATGAGACAGGGAGGAACATTCAGTACTTC. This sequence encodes CASSGDETGRNIQYF.

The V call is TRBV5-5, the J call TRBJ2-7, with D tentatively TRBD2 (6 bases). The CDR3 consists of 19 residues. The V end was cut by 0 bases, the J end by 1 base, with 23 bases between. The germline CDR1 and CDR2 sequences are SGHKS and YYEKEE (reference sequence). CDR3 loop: CASSLGSVADEIGSYEQYF. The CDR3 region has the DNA TGTGCCAGCAGCTTGGGTTCAGTAGCGGACGAAATAGGGTCCTACGAGCAGTACTTC. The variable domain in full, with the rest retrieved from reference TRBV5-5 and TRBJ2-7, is DAGVTQSPTHLIKTRGQQVTLRCSPISGHKSVSWYQQVLGQGPQFIFQYYEKEERGRGNFPDRFSARQFPNYSSELNVNALLLGDSALYLCASSLGSVADEIGSYEQYFGPGTRLTVT.

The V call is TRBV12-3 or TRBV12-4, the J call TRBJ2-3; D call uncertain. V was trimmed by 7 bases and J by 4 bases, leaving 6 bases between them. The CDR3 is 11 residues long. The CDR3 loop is CASTVSDTQYF. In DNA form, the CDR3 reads TGTGCCAGCACAGTTTCAGATACGCAGTATTTT.

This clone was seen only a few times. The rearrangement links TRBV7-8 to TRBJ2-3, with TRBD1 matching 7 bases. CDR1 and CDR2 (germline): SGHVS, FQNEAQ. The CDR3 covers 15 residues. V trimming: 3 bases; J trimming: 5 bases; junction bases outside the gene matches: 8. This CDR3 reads CASSFETGRVDTQYF. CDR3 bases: TGTGCCAGCAGCTTTGAGACAGGGCGGGTAGATACGCAGTATTTT.

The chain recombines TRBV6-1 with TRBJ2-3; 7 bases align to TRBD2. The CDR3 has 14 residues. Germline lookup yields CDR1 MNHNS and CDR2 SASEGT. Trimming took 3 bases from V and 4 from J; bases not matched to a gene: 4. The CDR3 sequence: CASSDASGADTQYF. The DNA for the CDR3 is TGTGCCAGCAGTGACGCTAGCGGCGCAGATACGCAGTATTTT.

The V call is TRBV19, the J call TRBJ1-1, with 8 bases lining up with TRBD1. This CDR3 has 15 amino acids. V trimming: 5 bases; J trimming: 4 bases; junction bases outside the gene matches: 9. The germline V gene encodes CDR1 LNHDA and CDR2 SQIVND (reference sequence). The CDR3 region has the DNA TGTGCCAGTAGTCCGAGGACAGGGACGGGCACTGAAGCTTTCTTT. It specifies CASSPRTGTGTEAFF.

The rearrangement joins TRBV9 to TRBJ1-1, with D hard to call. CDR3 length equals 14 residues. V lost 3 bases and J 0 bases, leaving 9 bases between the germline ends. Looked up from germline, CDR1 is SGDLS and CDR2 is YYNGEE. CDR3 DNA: TGTGCCAGCAGCGCCTACGCTTTGAACACTGAAGCTTTCTTT. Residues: CASSAYALNTEAFF. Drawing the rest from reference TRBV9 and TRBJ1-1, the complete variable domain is DSGVTQTPKHLITATGQRVTLRCSPRSGDLSVYWYQQSLDQGLQFLIQYYNGEERAKGNILERFSAQQFPDLHSELNLSSLELGDSALYFCASSAYALNTEAFFGQGTRLTVV.

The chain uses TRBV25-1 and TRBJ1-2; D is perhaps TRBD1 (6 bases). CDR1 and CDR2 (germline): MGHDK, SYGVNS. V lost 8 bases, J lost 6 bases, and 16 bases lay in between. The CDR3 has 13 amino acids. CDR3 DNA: TGTGCCAGCCCTTATGAGGCAGGGGATGGCTACACCTTC. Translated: CASPYEAGDGYTF.

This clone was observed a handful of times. The chain's CDR3 is CASSLRVQGLITEAFF. Here the CDR3 DNA reads TGTGCCAGCAGCTTAAGGGTACAGGGCTTGATCACTGAAGCTTTCTTT. This chain connects TRBV11-1 to TRBJ1-1, with D possibly being TRBD1 (6 bases). The V and J ends lost 2 bases and 4 bases respectively, with 17 bases between them. The CDR3 extends over 16 amino acids. Germline CDR1 is SGHAT and CDR2 is FQDESV (reference sequence).

DNA of the CDR3: TGTGCCAGCAGCTTAGGGACTTCCCCTCCCTACGAGCAGTACTTC. Translated, it gives CASSLGTSPPYEQYF. The chain combines TRBV7-3 with TRBJ2-7, with D maybe TRBD2 (6 bases). The ends were cut back, 2 bases at V and 2 bases at J, with 13 bases in the middle. Germline values: CDR1 SGHTA, CDR2 FQGTGA. The CDR3 has 15 amino acids.